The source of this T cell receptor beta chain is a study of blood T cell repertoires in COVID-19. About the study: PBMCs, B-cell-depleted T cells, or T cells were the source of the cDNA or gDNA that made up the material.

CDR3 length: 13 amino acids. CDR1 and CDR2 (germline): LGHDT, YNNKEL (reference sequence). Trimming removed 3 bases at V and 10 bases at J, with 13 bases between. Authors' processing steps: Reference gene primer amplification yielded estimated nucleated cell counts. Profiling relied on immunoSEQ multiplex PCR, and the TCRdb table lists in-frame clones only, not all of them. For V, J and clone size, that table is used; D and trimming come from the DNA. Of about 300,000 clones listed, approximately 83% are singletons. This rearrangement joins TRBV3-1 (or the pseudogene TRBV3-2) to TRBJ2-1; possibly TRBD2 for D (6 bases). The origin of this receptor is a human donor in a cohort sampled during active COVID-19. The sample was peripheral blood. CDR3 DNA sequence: TGTGCCAGCAGCCACAGGCGGGGCGGCGAGCAGTTCTTC. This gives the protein CASSHRRGGEQFF.